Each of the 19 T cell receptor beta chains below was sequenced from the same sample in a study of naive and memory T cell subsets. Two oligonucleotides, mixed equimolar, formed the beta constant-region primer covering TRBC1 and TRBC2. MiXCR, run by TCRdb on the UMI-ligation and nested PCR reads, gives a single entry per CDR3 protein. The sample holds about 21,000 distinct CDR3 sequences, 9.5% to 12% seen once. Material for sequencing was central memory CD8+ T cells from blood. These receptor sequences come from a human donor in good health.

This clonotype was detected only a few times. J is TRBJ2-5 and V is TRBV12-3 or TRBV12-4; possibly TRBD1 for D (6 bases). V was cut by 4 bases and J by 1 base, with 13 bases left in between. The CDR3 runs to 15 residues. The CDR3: CASSSAPGAQETQYF. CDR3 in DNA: TGTGCCAGCAGTTCAGCTCCAGGGGCCCAAGAGACCCAGTACTTC.

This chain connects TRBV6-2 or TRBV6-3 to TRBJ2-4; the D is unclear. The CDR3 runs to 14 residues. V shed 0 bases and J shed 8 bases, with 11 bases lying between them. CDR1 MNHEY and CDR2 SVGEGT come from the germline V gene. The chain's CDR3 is CASSYSGWRDIQYF. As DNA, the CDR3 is TGTGCCAGCAGTTACTCCGGCTGGCGCGACATTCAGTACTTC.

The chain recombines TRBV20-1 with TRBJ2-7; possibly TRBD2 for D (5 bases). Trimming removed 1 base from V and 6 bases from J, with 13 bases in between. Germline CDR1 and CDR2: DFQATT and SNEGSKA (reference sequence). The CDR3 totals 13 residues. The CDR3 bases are TGCAGTGCTAGAGGTGTCATCCGGGGCGAGCAGTACTTC. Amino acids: CSARGVIRGEQYF.

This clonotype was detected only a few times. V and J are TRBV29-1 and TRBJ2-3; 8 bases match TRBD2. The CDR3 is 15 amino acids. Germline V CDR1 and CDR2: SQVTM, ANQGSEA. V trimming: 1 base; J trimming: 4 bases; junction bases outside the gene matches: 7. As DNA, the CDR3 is TGCAGCGTTGAAGCACTCCGGACTAGCTCAGATACGCAGTATTTT. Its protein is CSVEALRTSSDTQYF.

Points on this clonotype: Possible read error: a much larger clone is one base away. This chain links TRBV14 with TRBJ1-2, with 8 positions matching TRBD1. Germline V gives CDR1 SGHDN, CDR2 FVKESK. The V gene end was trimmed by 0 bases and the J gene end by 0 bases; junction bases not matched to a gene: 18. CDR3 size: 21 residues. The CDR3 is CASSQDNWTGKTTRPNYGYTF. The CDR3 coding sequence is TGTGCCAGCAGCCAAGATAATTGGACAGGGAAAACGACTCGACCTAACTATGGCTACACCTTC.

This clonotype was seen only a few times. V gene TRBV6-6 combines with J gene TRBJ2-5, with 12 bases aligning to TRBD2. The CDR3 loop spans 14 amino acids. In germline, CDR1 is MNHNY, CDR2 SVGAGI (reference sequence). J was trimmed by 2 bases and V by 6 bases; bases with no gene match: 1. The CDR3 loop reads CASRTSGRQETQYF. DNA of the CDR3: TGTGCCAGCAGAACTAGCGGGAGGCAAGAGACCCAGTACTTC.

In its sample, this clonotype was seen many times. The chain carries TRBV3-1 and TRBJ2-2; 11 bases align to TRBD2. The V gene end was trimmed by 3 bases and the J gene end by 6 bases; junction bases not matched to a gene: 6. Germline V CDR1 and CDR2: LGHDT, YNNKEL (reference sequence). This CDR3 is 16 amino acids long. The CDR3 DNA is TGTGCCAGCAGCCATCCGGGACTAGCGGATGCCGGGGAGCTGTTTTTT. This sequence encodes CASSHPGLADAGELFF.

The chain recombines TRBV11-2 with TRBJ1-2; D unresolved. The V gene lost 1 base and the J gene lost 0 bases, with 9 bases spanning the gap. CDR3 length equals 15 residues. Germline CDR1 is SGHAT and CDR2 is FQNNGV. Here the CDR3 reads CASSLAGKSNYGYTF. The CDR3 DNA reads TGTGCCAGCAGCTTAGCGGGCAAATCTAACTATGGCTACACCTTC.

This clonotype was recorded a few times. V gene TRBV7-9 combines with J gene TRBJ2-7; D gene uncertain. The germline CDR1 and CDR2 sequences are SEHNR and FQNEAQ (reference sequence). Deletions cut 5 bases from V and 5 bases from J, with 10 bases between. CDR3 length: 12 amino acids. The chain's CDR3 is CASSTSRNEQYF. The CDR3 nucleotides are TGTGCCAGCAGCACCTCTCGGAACGAGCAGTACTTC. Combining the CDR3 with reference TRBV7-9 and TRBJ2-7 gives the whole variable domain DTGVSQNPRHKITKRGQNVTFRCDPISEHNRLYWYRQTLGQGPEFLTYFQNEAQLEKSRLLSDRFSAERPKGSFSTLEIQRTEQGDSAMYLCASSTSRNEQYFGPGTRLTVT.

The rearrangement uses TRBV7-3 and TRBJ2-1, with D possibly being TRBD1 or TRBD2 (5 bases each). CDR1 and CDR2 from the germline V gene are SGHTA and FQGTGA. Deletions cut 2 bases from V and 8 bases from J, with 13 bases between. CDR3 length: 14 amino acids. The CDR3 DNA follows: TGTGCCAGCAGCTTAGAGGGGAACTTTTATGAGCAGTTCTTC. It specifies CASSLEGNFYEQFF.

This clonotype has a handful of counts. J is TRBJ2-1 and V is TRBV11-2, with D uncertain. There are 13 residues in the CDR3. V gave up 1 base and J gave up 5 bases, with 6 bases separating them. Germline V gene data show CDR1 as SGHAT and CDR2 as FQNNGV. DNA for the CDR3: TGTGCCAGCAGCTTAGGTAGACACAATGAGCAGTTCTTC. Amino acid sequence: CASSLGRHNEQFF.

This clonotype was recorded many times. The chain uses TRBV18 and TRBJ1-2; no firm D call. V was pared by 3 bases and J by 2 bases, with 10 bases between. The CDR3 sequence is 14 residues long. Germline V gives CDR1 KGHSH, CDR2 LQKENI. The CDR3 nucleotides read TGTGCCAGCTCACCGCGGGATTTGAACTATGGCTACACCTTC. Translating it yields CASSPRDLNYGYTF.

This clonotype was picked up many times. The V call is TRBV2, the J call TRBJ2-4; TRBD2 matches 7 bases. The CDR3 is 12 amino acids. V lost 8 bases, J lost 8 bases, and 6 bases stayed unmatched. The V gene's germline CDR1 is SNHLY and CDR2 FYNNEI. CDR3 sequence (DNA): TGTGCCAGCGGAGGACTAGAGGACATTCAGTACTTC. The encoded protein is CASGGLEDIQYF.

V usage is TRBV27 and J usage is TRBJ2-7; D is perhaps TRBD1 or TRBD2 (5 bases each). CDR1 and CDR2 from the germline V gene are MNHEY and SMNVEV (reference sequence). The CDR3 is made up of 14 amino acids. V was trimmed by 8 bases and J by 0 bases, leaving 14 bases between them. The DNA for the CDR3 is TGTGCCAGCTATGACCGGGGCAACTCCTACGAGCAGTACTTC. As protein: CASYDRGNSYEQYF.

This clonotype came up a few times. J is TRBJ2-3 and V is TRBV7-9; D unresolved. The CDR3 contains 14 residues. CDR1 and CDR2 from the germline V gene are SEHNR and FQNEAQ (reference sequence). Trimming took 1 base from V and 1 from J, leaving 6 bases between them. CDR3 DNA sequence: TGTGCCAGCAGCTTAGTGGACGGCACAGATACGCAGTATTTT. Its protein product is CASSLVDGTDTQYF.

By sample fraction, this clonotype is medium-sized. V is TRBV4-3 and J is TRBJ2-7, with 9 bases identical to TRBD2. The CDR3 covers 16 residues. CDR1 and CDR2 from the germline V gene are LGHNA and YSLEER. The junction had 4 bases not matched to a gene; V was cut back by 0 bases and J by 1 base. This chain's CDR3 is CASSQERSGSSYEQYF. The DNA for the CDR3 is TGCGCCAGCAGCCAAGAACGTAGCGGGAGTTCCTACGAGCAGTACTTC.

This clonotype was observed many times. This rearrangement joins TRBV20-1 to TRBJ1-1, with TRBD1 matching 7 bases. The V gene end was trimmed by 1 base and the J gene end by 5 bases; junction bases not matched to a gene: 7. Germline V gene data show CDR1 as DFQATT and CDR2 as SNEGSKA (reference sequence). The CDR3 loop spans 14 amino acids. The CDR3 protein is CSARGLDRETEAFF. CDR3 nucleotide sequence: TGCAGTGCTAGAGGTCTCGACAGGGAGACTGAAGCTTTCTTT.

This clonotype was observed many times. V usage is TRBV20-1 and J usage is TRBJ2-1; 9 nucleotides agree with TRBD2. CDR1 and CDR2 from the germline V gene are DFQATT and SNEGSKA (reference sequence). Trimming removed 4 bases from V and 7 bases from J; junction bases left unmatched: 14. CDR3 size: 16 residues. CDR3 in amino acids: CSAKGLADTFRNEQFF. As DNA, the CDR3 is TGCAGTGCTAAGGGACTAGCTGACACCTTTCGGAATGAGCAGTTCTTC.

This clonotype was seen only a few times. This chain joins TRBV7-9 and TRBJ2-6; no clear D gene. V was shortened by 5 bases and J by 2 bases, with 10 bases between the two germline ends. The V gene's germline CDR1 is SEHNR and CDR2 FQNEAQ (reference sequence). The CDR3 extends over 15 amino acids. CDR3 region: CASSGRSAGANVLTF. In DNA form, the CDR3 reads TGTGCCAGCAGCGGCAGGAGCGCTGGGGCCAACGTCCTGACTTTC.